The present TCR beta chain was sequenced within a study of T cells in Graves' hyperthyroidism and ophthalmopathy (dated by TCRdb to the late 2010s). About the investigation overall: Peripheral blood samples were taken at the time of initial diagnosis, prior to any treatment. To identify TCR V-J signatures that set the groups apart, the researchers used a discovery cohort of approximately 98 patients, made up of fewer than 50 with Graves' ophthalmopathy and 57 with stable Graves' hyperthyroidism. An independent validation cohort of under 20 hyperthyroidism patients and approximately 15 patients who later progressed to ophthalmopathy tested prospective prediction of ophthalmopathy. For training and testing, the approximately 92 patients in the discovery cohort were randomly divided in a 7:3 ratio. The study also compared thyroid tissue and blood T-cell repertoires from several Graves' hyperthyroidism patients. After blood sampling, hyperthyroidism patients were treated with methimazole at a starting dose of 30 mg daily, and ophthalmopathy patients were treated with high-dose intravenous methylprednisolone. TCR Vbeta CDR3 sequencing of 130 to 150 peripheral blood samples (approximately 44 ophthalmopathy, under 80 hyperthyroidism and approximately 17 progressor patients) is reported in the paper. Broad study findings and their caveats: In validation, the model predicted progression to ophthalmopathy a median of roughly 6.2 months before onset, with approximately 70% sensitivity and nearly 75% specificity. Most expanded thyroid clonotypes (frequency above 0.001) were also detected in blood, a finding suggesting that blood repertoires may reflect thyroid immune responses. A 13 V-J signature model separated ophthalmopathy from stable hyperthyroidism, with just over 85% sensitivity and 81% to 83% specificity in cross-validation and 80%/75% in testing. No statistical method was used to set the sample size in advance, and investigators knew the group allocation.

The germline ends are 17 bases apart after V is trimmed by 1 base and J by 7 bases. The germline V gene encodes CDR1 MGHRA and CDR2 YSYEKL. Its CDR3 holds 15 amino acids, cysteine through phenylalanine. The kept DNA is CDR3 alone, 45 bases in frame from the first base. Stable Graves' hyperthyroidism was defined as the absence of progression to ophthalmopathy over 18 months of follow-up. Hyperthyroidism patients were aged 18 to 65 years and newly diagnosed, with disease duration of less than 2 months. Any patient with an uncontrolled infection, another autoimmune disease, pregnancy or lactation was excluded. Diagnoses were based on clinical symptoms, serum thyroxine and TRAb, thyroid ultrasound and orbital computed tomography. PBMCs were isolated from around 10 ml of fresh peripheral blood by Ficoll-Paque density gradient centrifugation. Trizol reagent was used to extract total RNA, and RNA quality was then checked on an Agilent 2100 Bioanalyzer.

This clonotype was picked up many times. No cognate antigen has been identified for it. The sample holds no much larger clone one base away, and base qualities are not on file. TCR beta CDR3 regions were amplified from RNA transcripts. A first-round RT-PCR of the TCR CDR3 used the HTBI primer set with the Qiagen OneStep RT-PCR kit. A second multiplex PCR round built the libraries, followed by size selection and purification. Paired-end sequencing of the libraries was performed with 100 bp reads on an Illumina HiSeq2000. The original pipeline was this. Raw data were processed with SOAPnuke, discarding reads with adapters, uncalled bases, mean Phred below 15, or no exact constant-primer or identifier match. COPE v1.2.5 was used to merge high-quality paired reads, and clonotypes were defined as unique nucleotide sequences. MiTCR v1.1 was used to align clonotypes to the IMGT TRBV, TRBD and TRBJ reference segments. Analysis was restricted to V-J combinations with a frequency above 0.0001, which covered about 99% of repertoires. The TCS score was defined as the ratio of F50 (clonal expansion) to E x V (chaos), calculated using BLOSUM62-based TCRdist between CDR3 peptides within each V-J. Welch's t-statistics and random forest reduced 500 to 550 V-J features to roughly 13, which were used in a naive Bayes classifier (R e1071). TCRdb reprocessed the public reads (quality trimming at Q25 with fastp, clone calling with MiXCR) and kept in-frame beta chains. Rows are unified per CDR3 protein, each entry keeping the most common DNA and genes. TCRdb's processing, not the study's, gives the V and J calls here. In this sample the table shows some 510,000 distinct CDR3 sequences, around 21% of which occur a single time. The ten top clones hold more than 25% of the sample.

The TCR originated in a man aged 18 to 29 with Graves' hyperthyroidism. Sequencing was carried out using blood. The chain employs TRBV4-1 and TRBJ2-7, with a tentative D gene TRBD2 over 5 matching bases. The nucleotide sequence is given as TGCGCCAGCAGCCAAGCCTTCCTCCCCGGAGGTGAGCAGTACTTC. It translates as CASSQAFLPGGEQYF.